This T cell receptor beta chain stems from a study of blood T cells in healthy people across ages. The table lists this clonotype with a few counts. For the second PCR, which ran for about 6 to 11 cycles, a sample-barcoded 5' primer and a J-beta primer mix were used. TCRdb fed the 5' RACE reads into MiXCR, producing one record per CDR3 protein. The data hold about 1.8 million distinct CDR3 sequences, with approximately 50% observed a single time. The CDR3 sequence is 15 residues long. Trimming cost V 2 bases and J 1 base; bases outside gene matches: 5. Germline CDR1 is SGDLS and CDR2 is YYNGEE. The TCR was taken from a woman aged 40-49 years in good health. The chain recombines TRBV9 with TRBJ1-2, with 7 bases identical to TRBD1. Sequenced material: blood. The CDR3 region has the DNA TGTGCCAGCAGCGTTGGGACAGACTTTAACTATGGCTACACCTTC. It codes for CASSVGTDFNYGYTF.